Included here is one TCR beta chain sequence, with context. The data were produced by immunoSEQ multiplex PCR, yet TCRdb's version contains in-frame clones alone and is incomplete. This table holds roughly 29,000 clones, around four fifths found once. The sample belongs to a study of PD-L1 blockade in urothelial cancer. Background on the study: From about 2014, patients received atezolizumab, given as 1,200 mg intravenously every 3 weeks. Patients with male sex and bladder-origin urothelial cancer accounted for about 90% of the 29 enrolled. Reported median T cell count for blood samples was roughly 150,000.

CDR1 and CDR2 (germline): SQVTM, ANQGSEA. This CDR3 has 14 residues. V lost 6 bases to trimming and J lost 1 base; unmatched junction nucleotides: 5. Indicated time point: peripheral blood 6 weeks after treatment start. The sequencing used PBMCs, collected around atezolizumab (anti-PD-L1) treatment. This sequence joins TRBV29-1 and TRBJ2-3; 9 bases line up with TRBD2. The receptor was derived from an older man with urothelial cancer. The CDR3 protein is CSVATSGRTDTQYF. CDR3 coding DNA: TGCAGCGTGGCGACTAGCGGACGCACAGATACGCAGTATTTT.